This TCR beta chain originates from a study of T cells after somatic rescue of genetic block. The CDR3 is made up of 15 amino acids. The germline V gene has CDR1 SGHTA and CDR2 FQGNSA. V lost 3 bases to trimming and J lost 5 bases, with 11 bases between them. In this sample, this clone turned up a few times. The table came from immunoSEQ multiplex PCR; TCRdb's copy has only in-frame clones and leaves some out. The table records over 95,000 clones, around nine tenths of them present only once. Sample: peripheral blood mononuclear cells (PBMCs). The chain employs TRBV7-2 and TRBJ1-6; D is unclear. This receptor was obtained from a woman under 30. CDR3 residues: CASSLLTDHNSPLHF. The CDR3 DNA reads TGTGCCAGCAGCTTGCTGACGGACCATAATTCACCCCTCCACTTT.